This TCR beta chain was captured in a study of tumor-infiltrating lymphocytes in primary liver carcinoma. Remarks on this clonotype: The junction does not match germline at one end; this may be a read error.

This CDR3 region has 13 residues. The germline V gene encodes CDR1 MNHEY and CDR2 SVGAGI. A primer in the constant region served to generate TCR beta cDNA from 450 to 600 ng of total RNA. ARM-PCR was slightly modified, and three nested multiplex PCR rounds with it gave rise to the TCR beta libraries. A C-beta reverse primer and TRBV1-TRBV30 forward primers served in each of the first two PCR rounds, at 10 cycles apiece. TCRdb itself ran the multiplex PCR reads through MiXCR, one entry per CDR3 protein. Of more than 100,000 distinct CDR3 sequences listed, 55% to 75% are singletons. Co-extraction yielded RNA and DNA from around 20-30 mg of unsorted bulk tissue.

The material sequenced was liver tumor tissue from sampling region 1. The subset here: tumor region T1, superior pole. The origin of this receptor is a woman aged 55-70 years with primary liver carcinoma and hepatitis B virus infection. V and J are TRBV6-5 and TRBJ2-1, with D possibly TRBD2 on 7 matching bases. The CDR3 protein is CVSSPRGAQREFF. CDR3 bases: TGTGTCAGCAGTCCTCGGGGGGCCCAACGTGAGTTCTTC.